One and the same sample provided the 29 T cell receptor beta chains below, sequenced in a study of shared clonotypes between healthy human individuals. Cells designated naive CD8 were CD45RO-negative and were positively selected for CCR7, with terminally differentiated effector memory CD45RA+ cells excluded. Profiling relied on immunoSEQ multiplex PCR, and the TCRdb table lists in-frame clones only, not all of them. The data contain about 800,000 clones, approximately 96% of them singletons. Material: naive CD8+ T cells sorted from blood. These receptor sequences come from a man younger than 45 in good health.

V gene TRBV19 combines with J gene TRBJ2-1; a possible D gene is TRBD2 (6 bases). Germline V gives CDR1 LNHDA, CDR2 SQIVND (reference sequence). V shed 1 base and J shed 6 bases, with 13 bases lying between them. CDR3 length: 15 amino acids. CDR3 protein: CASSIVGGTRNEQFF. The CDR3 bases are TGTGCCAGTAGTATAGTCGGCGGGACCCGCAATGAGCAGTTCTTC.

The genes are TRBV19 and TRBJ2-7; possibly TRBD1 or TRBD2 for D (5 bases each). The CDR3 consists of 14 residues. Germline CDR1 reads LNHDA; CDR2 reads SQIVND (reference sequence). The ends were cut back, 5 bases at V and 2 bases at J, with 13 bases in the middle. The CDR3 sequence is CASSLRDETYEQYF. In DNA form, the CDR3 reads TGTGCCAGTAGTCTCCGGGACGAGACCTACGAGCAGTACTTC. Using reference TRBV19 and TRBJ2-7 for the parts outside the CDR3, the full variable domain is DGGITQSPKYLFRKEGQNVTLSCEQNLNHDAMYWYRQDPGQGLRLIYYSQIVNDFQKGDIAEGYSVSREKKESFPLTVTSAQKNPTAFYLCASSLRDETYEQYFGPGTRLTVT.

CDR3 protein: CASSLAPGSQETQYF. The CDR3 bases are TGTGCCAGCAGCTTAGCCCCAGGGTCCCAAGAGACCCAGTACTTC. The gene calls are TRBV7-9 and TRBJ2-5, with a weak D call TRBD1 (5 bases). This CDR3 has 15 amino acids. Germline V CDR1 and CDR2: SEHNR, FQNEAQ (reference sequence). V lost 0 bases, J lost 1 base, and 9 bases lay in between. The whole variable domain, filled in from reference TRBV7-9 and TRBJ2-5, reads DTGVSQNPRHKITKRGQNVTFRCDPISEHNRLYWYRQTLGQGPEFLTYFQNEAQLEKSRLLSDRFSAERPKGSFSTLEIQRTEQGDSAMYLCASSLAPGSQETQYFGPGTRLLVL.

The chain employs TRBV27 and TRBJ2-7; D ambiguous. Germline V lookup: CDR1 MNHEY, CDR2 SMNVEV (reference sequence). This CDR3 contains 14 residues. Between the trimmed V and J ends, which lost 4 bases and 3 bases, there was a span of 13 bases. CDR3: CASSSLSEFYEQYF. The DNA for the CDR3 is TGTGCCAGCAGTTCCCTATCGGAGTTCTACGAGCAGTACTTC.

The chain uses TRBV15 and TRBJ2-2, with no clear D. The germline V and J ends were trimmed by 1 base and 0 bases, with 12 bases remaining between them. The germline V gene has CDR1 LNHNV and CDR2 YYDKDF (reference sequence). The CDR3 covers 17 residues. The DNA of the CDR3 is TGTGCCACCAGCAGAGTGGGTAGCCCCGCGAACACCGGGGAGCTGTTTTTT. Protein: CATSRVGSPANTGELFF.

The J gene is TRBJ2-7, the V gene TRBV5-5, with D hard to call. Germline-derived CDR1 and CDR2 are SGHKS and YYEKEE (reference sequence). The CDR3 spans 12 residues. Deletions cut 2 bases from V and 3 bases from J, with 6 bases between. The CDR3 DNA reads as TGTGCCAGCAGCTTTTCGGACTACGAGCAGTACTTC. Translation gives CASSFSDYEQYF.

The CDR3 reads CASSIGDLQETQYF. For the CDR3, the DNA is TGTGCCAGTAGTATCGGGGACTTACAAGAGACCCAGTACTTC. This chain connects TRBV19 to TRBJ2-5; D might be TRBD2 (6 bases). Germline V lookup: CDR1 LNHDA, CDR2 SQIVND (reference sequence). Deletions cut 3 bases from V and 2 bases from J, with 10 bases between. The CDR3 is made up of 14 amino acids.

This clone has only one observation. This chain joins TRBV29-1 and TRBJ2-3; D is uncertain. CDR1 is SQVTM and CDR2 is ANQGSEA in the germline V gene. This CDR3 is 10 amino acids long. The ends were cut back, 7 bases at V and 6 bases at J, with 8 bases in the middle. CDR3 sequence (DNA): TGCAGCGCCTGGTTGGATACGCAGTATTTT. Residues: CSAWLDTQYF.

This rearrangement joins TRBV6-1 to TRBJ2-7, with TRBD1 matching over 9 bases. The CDR3 spans 13 residues. Germline trimming cut 6 bases from V and 3 bases from J; bases unmatched to any gene: 3. Germline loops: CDR1 MNHNS, CDR2 SASEGT. The DNA of the CDR3 is TGTGCCAGCAGACGGACAGGGGACTACGAGCAGTACTTC. It yields the protein CASRRTGDYEQYF.

The V call is TRBV10-3, the J call TRBJ2-5; TRBD2 agrees at 11 bases. CDR1 is ENHRY and CDR2 is SYGVKD in the germline V gene. The CDR3 runs 17 residues. J lost 1 base, V lost 2 bases, and 6 bases had no gene match. CDR3 sequence: CAISEGSSGRTQETQYF. The CDR3 nucleotides are TGTGCCATCAGTGAGGGGTCTAGCGGGAGGACCCAAGAGACCCAGTACTTC.

The V and J genes are TRBV18 and TRBJ2-3, with D tentatively TRBD1 (5 bases). Germline CDR1 and CDR2: KGHSH and LQKENI. CDR3 size: 16 residues. Trimming took 2 bases from V and 1 from J, leaving 13 bases between them. The CDR3 bases are TGTGCCAGCTCACCAGGCACAGGATACGGCACAGATACGCAGTATTTT. Translating it yields CASSPGTGYGTDTQYF.

The chain links TRBV7-9 to TRBJ2-3; tentative D call: TRBD2 (6 bases). The germline CDR1 and CDR2 sequences are SEHNR and FQNEAQ (reference sequence). The V end lost 5 bases, the J end lost 0 bases, and 21 bases lay between the germline ends. The CDR3 is made up of 18 amino acids. In DNA form, the CDR3 reads TGTGCCAGCAGCCGCACCACGCGCGGGGAAACTAGCACAGATACGCAGTATTTT. Its translation: CASSRTTRGETSTDTQYF.

The J gene is TRBJ2-2, the V gene TRBV9; possibly TRBD1 for D (6 bases). Deletions cut 4 bases from V and 4 bases from J, with 14 bases between. Germline CDR1 is SGDLS and CDR2 is YYNGEE. This CDR3 has 15 residues. CDR3 amino acids: CASSPPSTGTGELFF. DNA of the CDR3: TGTGCCAGCAGCCCTCCATCGACAGGCACCGGGGAGCTGTTTTTT.

The rearrangement uses TRBV4-1 and TRBJ2-1, with 8 positions matching TRBD2. The CDR3 runs 16 residues. The germline V gene has CDR1 MGHRA and CDR2 YSYEKL. V shed 4 bases, J shed 1 base, and the junction held 6 bases outside the gene matches. The CDR3 loop is CASSLSAGGSYNEQFF. For the CDR3, the DNA is TGCGCCAGCAGCCTAAGCGCGGGGGGATCCTACAATGAGCAGTTCTTC.

To note about this clone: One junction end disagrees with the germline gene, perhaps due to a read error. This chain uses TRBV7-7 with TRBJ2-3; D unresolved. The germline gives CDR1 SSHAT, CDR2 FNYEAQ (reference sequence). The CDR3 has 14 amino acids. The CDR3: CASSLYSGTDTQYF. CDR3 DNA sequence: TGTGCTAGCAGCTTATATTCTGGCACAGATACGCAGTATTTT.

The chain joins TRBV7-9 to TRBJ1-1; TRBD1 might be the D (5 bases). Germline values: CDR1 SEHNR, CDR2 FQNEAQ (reference sequence). Trimming pared 4 bases from V and 0 bases from J, leaving 9 bases between. The CDR3 is 14 residues long. The CDR3 here is CASSSGRMNTEAFF. CDR3 bases: TGTGCCAGCAGCTCGGGACGGATGAACACTGAAGCTTTCTTT.

This clone occurred once. This sequence joins TRBV7-9 and TRBJ2-5; 12 nucleotides match TRBD2. CDR1 is SEHNR and CDR2 is FQNEAQ in the germline V gene (reference sequence). V lost 6 bases, J lost 0 bases, and 5 bases stayed unmatched. This CDR3 is 16 amino acids long. The CDR3 DNA reads TGTGCCAGCAGAAGACCTAGCGGGAGGGACCAAGAGACCCAGTACTTC. It is translated as CASRRPSGRDQETQYF.

The gene calls are TRBV7-9 and TRBJ2-7; possibly TRBD1 or TRBD2 for D (5 bases each). Germline CDR1 SEHNR, CDR2 FQNEAQ (reference sequence). V shed 1 base and J shed 6 bases, with 7 bases lying between them. This CDR3 is built from 12 residues. In DNA form, the CDR3 reads TGTGCCAGCAGCTTAGTGGGGGTCGAGCAGTACTTC. Its protein product is CASSLVGVEQYF.

The chain joins TRBV2 to TRBJ1-2, with a weak D call TRBD1 (5 bases). Deletions cut 11 bases from V and 4 bases from J, with 17 bases between. CDR1 SNHLY and CDR2 FYNNEI come from the germline V gene. This CDR3 contains 13 residues. The CDR3 sequence is CARREEGLYGYTF. CDR3 DNA: TGTGCCCGCCGGGAGGAGGGACTCTATGGCTACACCTTC.

V gene TRBV10-1 combines with J gene TRBJ2-1; no firm D call. The CDR3 consists of 12 residues. The V end lost 3 bases, the J end lost 8 bases, and 8 bases lay between the germline ends. Germline V CDR1 and CDR2: WNHNN, SYGVQD (reference sequence). The CDR3 region has the DNA TGCGCCAGCAGTGAAGCCGCCGATGAGCAGTTCTTC. Encoded protein: CASSEAADEQFF.

A word on this clone: The sample carries other DNA sequences with the same CDR3. The chain recombines TRBV27 with TRBJ2-2; D not certain. Germline values: CDR1 MNHEY, CDR2 SMNVEV (reference sequence). CDR3 length: 13 residues. V gave up 0 bases and J gave up 5 bases, with 4 bases separating them. As DNA, the CDR3 is TGTGCCAGCAGTTTATCCAGAACCGGGGAGCTGTTTTTT. Translation gives CASSLSRTGELFF.

The rearrangement joins TRBV13 to TRBJ2-7; D is possibly TRBD1 (5 bases). Trimming removed 5 bases from V and 1 base from J, with 18 bases in between. Looked up from germline, CDR1 is PRHDT and CDR2 is FYEKMQ (reference sequence). The CDR3 sequence is 16 residues long. The CDR3 nucleotides are TGTGCCAGCAGCAGATACAGGTCGGAATGGTCCTACGAGCAGTACTTC. Protein sequence: CASSRYRSEWSYEQYF.

This clone has a single count. The CDR3 loop reads CASSPGTGLSGYTF. CDR3 sequence (DNA): TGCGCCAGCAGCCCAGGGACAGGGTTGAGCGGCTACACCTTC. This chain links TRBV4-3 with TRBJ1-2, with 9 positions matching TRBD1. The CDR3 consists of 14 residues. The V and J ends lost 4 bases and 8 bases, in that order; junction bases with no gene match: 8. Germline CDR1 is LGHNA and CDR2 is YSLEER.

The CDR3 region is CASSPLGVREQYF. The CDR3 DNA reads TGTGCCAGCAGTCCCCTTGGGGTTCGCGAGCAGTACTTC. This chain uses TRBV27 with TRBJ2-7; D remains ambiguous. CDR3 length: 13 amino acids. The V end lost 5 bases, the J end lost 6 bases, and 14 bases lay between the germline ends. Germline loops: CDR1 MNHEY, CDR2 SMNVEV (reference sequence).

The chain employs TRBV30 and TRBJ2-3; 7 nucleotides align to TRBD2. The CDR3 totals 17 residues. Per the germline V gene, CDR1 is GTSNPN and CDR2 is SVGIG (reference sequence). V lost 1 base to trimming and J lost 0 bases; unmatched junction nucleotides: 10. CDR3 in DNA: TGTGCCTGGAGTGGGGTGGGAGGGCCATCTAGCACAGATACGCAGTATTTT. Its translation: CAWSGVGGPSSTDTQYF.

The rearrangement uses TRBV6-5 and TRBJ1-2; D gene ambiguous. Trimming cost V 7 bases and J 6 bases, with 15 bases left between them. The CDR3 has 13 residues. Germline loops: CDR1 MNHEY, CDR2 SVGAGI. The CDR3 DNA reads TGTGCCAGCACCCCCGGCGTTATGAATGGCTACACCTTC. Translation: CASTPGVMNGYTF.

The gene calls are TRBV9 and TRBJ1-2; 7 bases are shared with TRBD1. CDR3 length: 11 residues. The junction had 6 bases not matched to a gene; V was cut back by 5 bases and J by 11 bases. Germline V gene sequence: CDR1 SGDLS, CDR2 YYNGEE. This CDR3 is CASRDSRGYTF. DNA of the CDR3: TGTGCCAGCAGGGACTCCAGGGGGTACACCTTC.

The chain combines TRBV14 with TRBJ1-2; possible D gene TRBD1, 5 bases. Germline loops: CDR1 SGHDN, CDR2 FVKESK. This CDR3 comprises 13 residues. The V end lost 4 bases, the J end lost 5 bases, and 11 bases lay between the germline ends. The CDR3 DNA sequence: TGTGCCAGCAGCCTGGGGCCAGGGTATGGCTACACCTTC. This translates into CASSLGPGYGYTF.

Comments on this clone: This specimen includes other DNA sequences encoding the same CDR3. This chain links TRBV9 with TRBJ1-5; 8 nucleotides agree with TRBD1. The junction had 2 bases not matched to a gene; V was cut back by 2 bases and J by 1 base. The CDR3 is made up of 15 amino acids. The V gene's germline CDR1 is SGDLS and CDR2 YYNGEE. The CDR3 sequence: CASSVGQGSNQPQHF. The DNA for the CDR3 is TGTGCCAGCAGCGTTGGACAGGGAAGCAATCAGCCCCAGCATTTT.